This paragraph covers one T cell receptor beta chain sequence. The rectum was sampled with one to two pinch biopsies at colonoscopy. The CDR3 extends over 14 amino acids. With 3 bases removed from V and 3 bases from J, the gap between germline ends came to 8 bases. CDR1 and CDR2 from the germline V gene are MNHNS and SASEGT. The data stem from a study of pediatric ulcerative colitis. Some clones are missing from TCRdb's copy, which holds only in-frame ones; the method was immunoSEQ multiplex PCR. The table lists 17,000 or so clones, about three quarters of them singletons, with around 3.6% in the top ten.

Sequenced input: gut tissue. The chain employs TRBV6-1 and TRBJ2-2; D unresolved. The sequence was obtained from a girl aged 10-17 years with moderate ulcerative colitis. The CDR3 DNA is TGTGCCAGCAGTGATAGGAGATACACCGGGGAGCTGTTTTTT. It translates to CASSDRRYTGELFF.